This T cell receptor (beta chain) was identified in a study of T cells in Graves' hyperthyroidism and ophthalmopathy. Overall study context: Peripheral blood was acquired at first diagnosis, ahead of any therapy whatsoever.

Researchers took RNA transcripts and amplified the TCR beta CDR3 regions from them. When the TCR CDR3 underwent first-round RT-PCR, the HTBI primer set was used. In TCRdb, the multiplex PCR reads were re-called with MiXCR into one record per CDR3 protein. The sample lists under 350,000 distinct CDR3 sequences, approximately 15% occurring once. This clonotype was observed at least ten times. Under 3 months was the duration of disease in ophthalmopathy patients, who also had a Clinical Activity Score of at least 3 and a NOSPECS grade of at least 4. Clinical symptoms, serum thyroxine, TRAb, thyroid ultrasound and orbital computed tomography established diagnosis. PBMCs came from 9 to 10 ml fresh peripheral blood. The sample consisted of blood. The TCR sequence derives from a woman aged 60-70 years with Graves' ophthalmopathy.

CDR3 in DNA: TGTGCCAGCAGCTTTAGGGGGGGGCTCCGAGGTCCCCTCCACTTT. Translated, it gives CASSFRGGLRGPLHF. V gene TRBV11-2 combines with J gene TRBJ1-6; tentative D call: TRBD1 (6 bases). Trimming shortened V by 3 bases and J by 13 bases, and 19 bases separated the two germline ends. This CDR3 is built from 15 residues. Germline V gene data show CDR1 as SGHAT and CDR2 as FQNNGV.